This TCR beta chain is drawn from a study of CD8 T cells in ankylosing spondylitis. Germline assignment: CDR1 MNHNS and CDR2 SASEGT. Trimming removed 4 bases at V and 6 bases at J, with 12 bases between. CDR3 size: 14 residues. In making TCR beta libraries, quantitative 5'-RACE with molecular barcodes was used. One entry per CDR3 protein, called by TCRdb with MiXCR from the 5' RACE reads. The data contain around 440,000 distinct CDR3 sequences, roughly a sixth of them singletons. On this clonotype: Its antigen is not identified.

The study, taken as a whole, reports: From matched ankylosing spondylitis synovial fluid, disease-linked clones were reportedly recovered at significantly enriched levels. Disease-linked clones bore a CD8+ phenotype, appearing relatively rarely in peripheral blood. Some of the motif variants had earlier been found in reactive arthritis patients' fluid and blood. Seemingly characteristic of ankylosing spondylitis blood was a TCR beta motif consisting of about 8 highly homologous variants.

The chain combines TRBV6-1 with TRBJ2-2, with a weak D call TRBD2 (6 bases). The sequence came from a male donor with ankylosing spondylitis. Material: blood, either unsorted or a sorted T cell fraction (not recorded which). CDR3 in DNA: TGTGCCAGCAGTGTCGGGAGCGTACCCGGGGAGCTGTTTTTT. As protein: CASSVGSVPGELFF.